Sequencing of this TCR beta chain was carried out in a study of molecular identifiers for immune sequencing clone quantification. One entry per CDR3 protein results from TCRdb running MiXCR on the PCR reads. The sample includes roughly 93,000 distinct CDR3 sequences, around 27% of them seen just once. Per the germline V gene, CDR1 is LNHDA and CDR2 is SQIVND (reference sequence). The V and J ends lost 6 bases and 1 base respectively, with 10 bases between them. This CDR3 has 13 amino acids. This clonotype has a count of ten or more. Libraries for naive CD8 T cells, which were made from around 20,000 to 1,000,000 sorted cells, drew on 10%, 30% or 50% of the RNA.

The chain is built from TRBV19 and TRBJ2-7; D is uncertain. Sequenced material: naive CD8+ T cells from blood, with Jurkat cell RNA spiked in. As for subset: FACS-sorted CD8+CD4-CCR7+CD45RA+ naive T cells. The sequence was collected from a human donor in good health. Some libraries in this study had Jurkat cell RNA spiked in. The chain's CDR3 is CASSPSGSYEQYF. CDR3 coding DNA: TGTGCCAGTAGCCCCTCCGGATCCTACGAGCAGTACTTC.